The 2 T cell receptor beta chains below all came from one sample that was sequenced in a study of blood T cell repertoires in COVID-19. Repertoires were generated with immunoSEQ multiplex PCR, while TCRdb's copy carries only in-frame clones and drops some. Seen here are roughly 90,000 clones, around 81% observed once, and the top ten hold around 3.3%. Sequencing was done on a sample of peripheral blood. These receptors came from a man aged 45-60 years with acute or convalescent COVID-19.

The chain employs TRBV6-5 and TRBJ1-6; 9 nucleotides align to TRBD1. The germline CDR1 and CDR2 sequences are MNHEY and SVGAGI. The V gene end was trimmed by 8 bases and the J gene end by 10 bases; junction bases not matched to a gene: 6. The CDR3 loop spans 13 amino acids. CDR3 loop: CASAGTGSSPLHF. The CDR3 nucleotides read TGTGCCAGCGCCGGGACAGGGTCCTCACCCCTCCACTTT.

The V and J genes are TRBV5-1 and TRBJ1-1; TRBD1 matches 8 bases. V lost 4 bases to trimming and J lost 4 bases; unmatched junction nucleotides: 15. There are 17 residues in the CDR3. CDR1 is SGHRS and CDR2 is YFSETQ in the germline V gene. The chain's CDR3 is CASSPTGQVRGTTEAFF. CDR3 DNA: TGCGCCAGCAGCCCCACGGGACAGGTCCGAGGGACCACTGAAGCTTTCTTT.